Following are 8 T cell receptor beta chains from one sample sequenced in a study of T cells in Graves' hyperthyroidism and ophthalmopathy. Amplification targeted TCR beta CDR3 regions from RNA transcripts. In the first-round RT-PCR of the TCR CDR3, the HTBI primer set was used. Each CDR3 protein gets one entry after TCRdb re-called the multiplex PCR reads with MiXCR. Here the sample spans 300,000 or so distinct CDR3 sequences, 16% being singletons. What was sequenced was blood. The origin of the receptors is a man younger than 40 with Graves' hyperthyroidism.

V usage is TRBV14 and J usage is TRBJ2-7, with 13 positions matching TRBD2. Per the germline V gene, CDR1 is SGHDN and CDR2 is FVKESK. The CDR3 covers 17 residues. V shed 1 base, J shed 5 bases, and the junction held 8 bases outside the gene matches. The CDR3 sequence: CASSQASGLAGLNEQYF. The CDR3 bases are TGTGCCAGCAGCCAAGCCTCGGGACTAGCGGGACTCAACGAGCAGTACTTC. The complete variable domain, with remaining parts taken from reference TRBV14 and TRBJ2-7, reads EAGVTQFPSHSVIEKGQTVTLRCDPISGHDNLYWYRRVMGKEIKFLLHFVKESKQDESGMPNNRFLAERTGGTYSTLKVQPAELEDSGVYFCASSQASGLAGLNEQYFGPGTRLTVT.

This clonotype was seen at least ten times. The chain links TRBV11-2 to TRBJ2-5; 7 bases match TRBD1. Per the germline V gene, CDR1 is SGHAT and CDR2 is FQNNGV. The CDR3 is 15 amino acids. V was pared by 0 bases and J by 4 bases, with 5 bases of the junction left unmatched. The CDR3 DNA follows: TGTGCCAGCAGCTTAGAGTGGTCAGGGGGAGAGACCCAGTACTTC. Amino acids: CASSLEWSGGETQYF.

Regarding this clonotype: This may come from a read error, since a much larger clone is one base off. The rearrangement links TRBV28 to TRBJ1-5; D perhaps matches TRBD1 (5 bases). V gave up 5 bases and J gave up 0 bases, with 11 bases separating them. Germline V CDR1 and CDR2: MDHEN, SYDVKM. This CDR3 region has 15 residues. The CDR3 bases are TGTGCCAGCAGTAGGGACGTTGTTAGCAATCAGCCCCAGCATTTT. It encodes CASSRDVVSNQPQHF.

The chain combines TRBV9 with TRBJ2-1; 7 bases line up with TRBD2. J gave up 1 base and V 7 bases, and 5 bases lay outside the gene matches. This CDR3 contains 14 residues. CDR1 is SGDLS and CDR2 is YYNGEE in the germline V gene. The CDR3 nucleotides read TGTGCCAGCGCCGCTAGCGGTTCCTACAATGAGCAGTTCTTC. Amino acids: CASAASGSYNEQFF.

This chain joins TRBV25-1 and TRBJ1-4; D possibly corresponds to TRBD1 (6 bases). The CDR3 spans 14 residues. With 3 bases removed from V and 8 bases from J, the gap between germline ends came to 13 bases. Germline V gene sequence: CDR1 MGHDK, CDR2 SYGVNS. CDR3 in amino acids: CASSENRVGEKLFF. The CDR3 nucleotides are TGTGCCAGCAGTGAGAACAGGGTAGGGGAAAAACTGTTTTTT.

In this sample, this clonotype turned up many times. The chain carries TRBV19 and TRBJ2-3; D is unclear. Per the germline V gene, CDR1 is LNHDA and CDR2 is SQIVND (reference sequence). The CDR3 extends over 13 amino acids. The V end lost 6 bases, the J end lost 4 bases, and 11 bases lay between the germline ends. This CDR3 reads CASRFRSSDTQYF. The DNA for the CDR3 is TGTGCCAGTAGGTTCCGGTCGTCAGATACGCAGTATTTT.

This clonotype was detected a few times. The chain has TRBV29-1 and TRBJ2-5; tentative D call: TRBD1 (6 bases). The CDR3 has 15 residues. The germline CDR1 and CDR2 sequences are SQVTM and ANQGSEA. The V gene lost 7 bases and the J gene lost 2 bases, with 20 bases spanning the gap. Here the CDR3 DNA reads TGCAGCGGCCTTGGGTTTAGGGGGTCGCAAGAGACCCAGTACTTC. It is translated as CSGLGFRGSQETQYF.

V gene TRBV13 combines with J gene TRBJ2-7; 9 nucleotides agree with TRBD1. Per germline, CDR1 PRHDT and CDR2 FYEKMQ (reference sequence). The CDR3 has 15 residues. The trim removed 1 base at V and 4 bases at J, leaving 5 bases unmatched. Here the CDR3 reads CASSLEGTGLYEQYF. The CDR3 DNA follows: TGTGCCAGCAGCTTAGAAGGGACAGGGCTATACGAGCAGTACTTC.